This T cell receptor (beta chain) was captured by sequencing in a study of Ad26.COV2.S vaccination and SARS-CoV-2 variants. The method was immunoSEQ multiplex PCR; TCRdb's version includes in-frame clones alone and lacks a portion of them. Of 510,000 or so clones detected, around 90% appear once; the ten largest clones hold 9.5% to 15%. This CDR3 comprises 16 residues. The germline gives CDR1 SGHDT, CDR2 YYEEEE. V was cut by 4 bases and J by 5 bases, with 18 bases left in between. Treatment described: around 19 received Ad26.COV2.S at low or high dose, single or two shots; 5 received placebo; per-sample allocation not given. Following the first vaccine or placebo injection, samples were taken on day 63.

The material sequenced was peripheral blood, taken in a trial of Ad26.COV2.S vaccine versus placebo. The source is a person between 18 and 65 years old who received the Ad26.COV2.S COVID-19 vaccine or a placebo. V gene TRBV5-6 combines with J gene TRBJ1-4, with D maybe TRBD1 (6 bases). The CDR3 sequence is CASSHHRTAVNEKLFF. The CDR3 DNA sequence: TGTGCCAGCAGCCACCATAGGACAGCGGTAAATGAAAAACTGTTTTTT.